This entry lists 31 T cell receptor beta chains sequenced from one sample in a study of T cells in Graves' hyperthyroidism and ophthalmopathy. From RNA transcripts, TCR beta CDR3 regions were amplified. Researchers ran a first-round RT-PCR on the TCR CDR3 using the HTBI primer set. TCRdb redid the calling of the multiplex PCR reads with MiXCR, one entry per CDR3 protein. The data hold 500,000 to 650,000 distinct CDR3 sequences, with less than 20% observed a single time. Sequenced input: blood. The origin of the receptors is a man aged 35 to 55 with Graves' ophthalmopathy.

This clonotype was observed at least ten times. The DNA of the CDR3 is TGCGCCAGCAGCCCACAGGGGTACACAGATACGCAGTATTTT. This codes for CASSPQGYTDTQYF. V and J are TRBV5-1 and TRBJ2-3, with TRBD1 identical over 7 bases. Germline trimming cut 4 bases from V and 2 bases from J; bases unmatched to any gene: 4. CDR1 SGHRS and CDR2 YFSETQ come from the germline V gene. The CDR3 extends over 14 amino acids. Based on the CDR3 plus reference TRBV5-1 and TRBJ2-3, the full variable domain is KAGVTQTPRYLIKTRGQQVTLSCSPISGHRSVSWYQQTPGQGLQFLFEYFSETQRNKGNFPGRFSGRQFSNSRSEMNVSTLELGDSALYLCASSPQGYTDTQYFGPGTRLTVL.

This clonotype came up a few times. The chain has TRBV6-5 and TRBJ2-7; the match to TRBD2 covers 7 bases. Unmatched junction bases numbered 5, after V lost 0 bases and J lost 0 bases. Germline CDR1 and CDR2: MNHEY and SVGAGI. The CDR3 is 16 amino acids. The CDR3 sequence is CASSYSSSGVSYEQYF. The CDR3 DNA is TGTGCCAGCAGTTACTCCTCGAGCGGGGTCTCCTACGAGCAGTACTTC.

This clonotype has a count of ten or more. The chain has TRBV6-5 and TRBJ1-5; D is undetermined. CDR1 and CDR2 (germline): MNHEY, SVGAGI. V dropped 0 bases and J dropped 9 bases, with 12 bases sitting between them. The length of the CDR3 is 14 residues. The CDR3 sequence: CASSYSMGVRPQHF. In nucleotides, the CDR3 is TGTGCCAGCAGTTACTCGATGGGCGTCCGGCCCCAGCATTTT.

The CDR3 reads CALGKNYEQYF. The DNA for the CDR3 is TGTGCCTTAGGGAAAAACTACGAGCAGTACTTC. The J gene is TRBJ2-7, the V gene TRBV30; D gene ambiguous. The CDR3 has 11 amino acids. Germline loops: CDR1 GTSNPN, CDR2 SVGIG (reference sequence). V lost 7 bases and J 3 bases, leaving 10 bases between the germline ends.

This clonotype was picked up many times. This chain uses TRBV7-3 with TRBJ2-1, with 8 bases matching TRBD1. Looked up from germline, CDR1 is SGHTA and CDR2 is FQGTGA. The junction had 10 bases not matched to a gene; V was cut back by 2 bases and J by 7 bases. The CDR3 sequence is 16 residues long. CDR3 sequence: CASSLVSGQGRNEQFF. The CDR3 coding sequence is TGTGCCAGCAGCTTAGTGTCTGGACAGGGTAGGAATGAGCAGTTCTTC.

This clonotype has more than one count but fewer than ten. This chain connects TRBV4-1 to TRBJ2-7; TRBD2 agrees at 8 bases. The CDR3 loop spans 15 amino acids. The ends lost 0 bases at V and 3 bases at J; junction bases unmatched: 4. Looked up from germline, CDR1 is MGHRA and CDR2 is YSYEKL. CDR3 in amino acids: CASSQDSSGYYEQYF. The CDR3 bases are TGCGCCAGCAGCCAAGATTCTAGCGGGTACTACGAGCAGTACTTC.

This chain joins TRBV29-1 and TRBJ2-7; 7 nucleotides match TRBD1. V shed 4 bases and J 5 bases; nucleotides not matched to a gene: 8. CDR1 is SQVTM and CDR2 is ANQGSEA in the germline V gene. The CDR3 has 13 residues. The CDR3 DNA follows: TGCAGCGTTGGCTCAAAGACAGGGAACGAGCAGTACTTC. Translated: CSVGSKTGNEQYF.

This clonotype was recorded many times. This chain joins TRBV20-1 and TRBJ2-5, with 8 bases aligning to TRBD1. Germline V lookup: CDR1 DFQATT, CDR2 SNEGSKA (reference sequence). The CDR3 length is 14 residues. V trimming: 4 bases; J trimming: 4 bases; junction bases outside the gene matches: 8. Written as DNA, the CDR3 is TGCAGTGCTAAGGACAGGGCATGGAGAGAGACCCAGTACTTC. Its protein is CSAKDRAWRETQYF.

The V gene is TRBV5-1, the J gene TRBJ2-3; D perhaps matches TRBD2 (6 bases). Trimming pared 0 bases from V and 2 bases from J, leaving 16 bases between. The CDR3 is 17 amino acids. Germline V lookup: CDR1 SGHRS, CDR2 YFSETQ. The CDR3 region is CASSLATSSALTDTQYF. The CDR3 DNA sequence: TGCGCCAGCAGCTTGGCCACCTCTAGCGCGCTCACAGATACGCAGTATTTT.

This clonotype came up a few times. V is TRBV29-1 and J is TRBJ2-1, with D uncertain. CDR1 SQVTM and CDR2 ANQGSEA come from the germline V gene. Deletions cut 2 bases from V and 0 bases from J, with 11 bases between. The CDR3 is 15 residues long. Written as DNA, the CDR3 is TGCAGCGTTGAATACGGTCACAGCTCCTACAATGAGCAGTTCTTC. Translated: CSVEYGHSSYNEQFF.

This chain connects TRBV10-1 to TRBJ2-7, with a weak D call TRBD1 (5 bases). CDR1 is WNHNN, CDR2 SYGVQD, per germline (reference sequence). The CDR3 runs 14 residues. V was cut by 2 bases and J by 5 bases, with 13 bases left in between. In DNA form, the CDR3 reads TGCGCCAGCAGTGAGACTGGGCAGGGTGACGAGCAGTACTTC. Its translation is CASSETGQGDEQYF.

There are a few counts of this clonotype. The CDR3 spells CASRYGTRRTQYF. The CDR3 nucleotides read TGTGCCAGCAGATACGGGACCAGACGGACGCAGTATTTT. J is TRBJ2-3 and V is TRBV7-2; D is possibly TRBD1 or TRBD2 (5 bases each). V shed 6 bases and J shed 9 bases, with 16 bases lying between them. The CDR3 is made up of 13 amino acids. In germline, CDR1 is SGHTA, CDR2 FQGNSA.

This clonotype was counted many times. This chain links TRBV28 with TRBJ2-7; the D call may be TRBD1 or TRBD2 (5 bases each). Germline V gene lookup returns CDR1 MDHEN and CDR2 SYDVKM. This CDR3 is built from 14 residues. The V end was cut by 8 bases, the J end by 2 bases, with 16 bases between. The CDR3 loop is CASHKGTVTYEQYF. In DNA form, the CDR3 reads TGTGCCAGCCACAAAGGGACGGTCACCTACGAGCAGTACTTC.

This clonotype was recorded many times. The chain uses TRBV5-1 and TRBJ2-3; D gene ambiguous. Trimming shortened V by 5 bases and J by 3 bases, and 19 bases separated the two germline ends. CDR1 is SGHRS and CDR2 is YFSETQ in the germline V gene. The CDR3 contains 16 residues. CDR3 sequence: CASRARVGIRTDTQYF. The CDR3 nucleotides read TGCGCCAGCAGGGCGCGTGTTGGGATACGGACAGATACGCAGTATTTT. The full variable domain, with the rest looked up from reference TRBV5-1 and TRBJ2-3, is KAGVTQTPRYLIKTRGQQVTLSCSPISGHRSVSWYQQTPGQGLQFLFEYFSETQRNKGNFPGRFSGRQFSNSRSEMNVSTLELGDSALYLCASRARVGIRTDTQYFGPGTRLTVL.

In its sample, this clonotype was seen a few times. This sequence joins TRBV12-3 or TRBV12-4 and TRBJ2-7; weak D call: TRBD2 (5 bases). The CDR3 spans 12 residues. The germline V and J ends were trimmed by 4 bases and 9 bases, with 13 bases remaining between them. CDR3 nucleotide sequence: TGTGCCAGCAGTTCGGGATTCCAAAGGCAGTACTTC. Translated, it gives CASSSGFQRQYF.

This clonotype was counted at least ten times. The chain employs TRBV7-3 and TRBJ1-5; D is possibly TRBD1 (5 bases). V was shortened by 4 bases and J by 7 bases, with 11 bases between the two germline ends. Germline values: CDR1 SGHTA, CDR2 FQGTGA. The CDR3 has 13 residues. In DNA, the CDR3 is TGTGCCAGCAGCTCAGGGCCGAAGCAGCCCCAGCATTTT. Translated, it gives CASSSGPKQPQHF.

This clonotype has just a few counts. This chain connects TRBV7-9 to TRBJ1-3; D may be TRBD1 (6 bases). The ends were cut back, 6 bases at V and 0 bases at J, with 12 bases in the middle. CDR1 and CDR2 from the germline V gene are SEHNR and FQNEAQ (reference sequence). CDR3 length: 15 residues. The CDR3 region has the DNA TGTGCCAGCAGACGACAGGATAGCTCTGGAAACACCATATATTTT. It is translated as CASRRQDSSGNTIYF.

This clonotype was detected a few times. The chain has TRBV12-3 or TRBV12-4 and TRBJ2-7; 7 positions match TRBD1. The CDR3 spans 14 residues. V was pared by 4 bases and J by 4 bases, with 7 bases of the junction left unmatched. The CDR3 loop is CASSSGTEKYEQYF. The CDR3 DNA is TGTGCCAGCAGTTCCGGGACAGAAAAGTACGAGCAGTACTTC.

The sample holds many counts of this clonotype. The chain employs TRBV13 and TRBJ2-7; no firm D call. The CDR3 consists of 13 residues. V lost 3 bases and J 4 bases, leaving 10 bases between the germline ends. The V gene's germline CDR1 is PRHDT and CDR2 FYEKMQ (reference sequence). Written as DNA, the CDR3 is TGTGCCAGCAGCTTTACCGGTACATACGAGCAGTACTTC. Protein: CASSFTGTYEQYF.

In this sample, this clonotype turned up a few times. This chain links TRBV5-6 with TRBJ1-2, with D perhaps TRBD1 (5 bases). Trimming removed 1 base at V and 7 bases at J, with 14 bases between. The CDR3 runs 14 residues. From germline, CDR1 is SGHDT and CDR2 YYEEEE. This CDR3 reads CASSLLQGMSGYTF. The DNA of the CDR3 is TGTGCCAGCAGCTTGTTGCAGGGAATGAGTGGCTACACCTTC.

The rearrangement joins TRBV12-3 or TRBV12-4 to TRBJ2-1; D possibly corresponds to TRBD1 (5 bases). The CDR3 is 14 amino acids. V was trimmed by 3 bases and J by 5 bases, leaving 11 bases between them. The CDR3 nucleotides read TGTGCCAGCAGTTTTTCCCAGGGTAACAATGAGCAGTTCTTC. It encodes CASSFSQGNNEQFF.

The rearrangement links TRBV6-2 or TRBV6-3 to TRBJ2-3; TRBD2 aligns across 9 bases. The J segment lost 7 bases and the V segment lost 6 bases, leaving 14 bases of the junction unmatched. The CDR3 has 16 residues. Germline V CDR1 and CDR2: MNHEY, SVGEGT. The CDR3 spells CASSPLSGGFTNTQYF. CDR3 DNA: TGTGCCAGCAGCCCCCTCAGCGGGGGGTTCACGAATACGCAGTATTTT.

There are many counts of this clonotype. In DNA form, the CDR3 reads TGTGCCAGCAGCTTAGATCCCGGGCTTAAGTGGGAGCAGTACTTC. This translates into CASSLDPGLKWEQYF. V gene TRBV11-2 combines with J gene TRBJ2-7; D is unresolved. In germline, CDR1 is SGHAT, CDR2 FQNNGV. This CDR3 has 15 amino acids. V gave up 0 bases and J gave up 7 bases, with 16 bases separating them.

V and J are TRBV5-6 and TRBJ2-2, with D possibly being TRBD1 (6 bases). V was cut by 4 bases and J by 0 bases, with 13 bases left in between. Germline loops: CDR1 SGHDT, CDR2 YYEEEE. The CDR3 spans 16 residues. The CDR3 region is CASSQDRYANTGELFF. CDR3 DNA: TGTGCCAGCAGCCAGGACAGATACGCGAACACCGGGGAGCTGTTTTTT.

This clonotype showed up many times. The V gene is TRBV6-1, the J gene TRBJ1-1; no firm D call. This CDR3 is 14 amino acids long. The germline CDR1 and CDR2 sequences are MNHNS and SASEGT. Between the trimmed V and J ends, which lost 5 bases and 6 bases, there was a span of 16 bases. CDR3: CASSYDQFSPEAFF. In DNA form, the CDR3 reads TGTGCCAGCAGTTACGATCAATTTTCCCCTGAAGCTTTCTTT.

With regard to this clonotype: A much larger clone is a single base away; this may be a read error. The chain joins TRBV5-1 to TRBJ2-1; D not certain. Germline CDR1 and CDR2: SGHRS and YFSETQ. V was shortened by 4 bases and J by 3 bases, with 11 bases between the two germline ends. This CDR3 is built from 14 residues. The DNA of the CDR3 is TGCGCCAGCAGCGTGGGCCAAGACTACAATGAGCAGTTCTTC. This gives the protein CASSVGQDYNEQFF.

V usage is TRBV20-1 and J usage is TRBJ2-3; TRBD1 matches at 9 bases. With V trimmed by 7 bases and J by 2 bases, 13 bases remained unmatched. CDR3 length equals 16 residues. The germline CDR1 and CDR2 sequences are DFQATT and SNEGSKA (reference sequence). The CDR3 DNA follows: TGCAGTGGCTTACTGCCGGGACAGGGTGCCACAGATACGCAGTATTTT. Its translation is CSGLLPGQGATDTQYF.

This clonotype was seen repeatedly, ten times or more. The chain has TRBV5-1 and TRBJ1-1, with TRBD1 matching over 7 bases. The trim removed 2 bases at V and 1 base at J, leaving 5 bases unmatched. The CDR3 is made up of 15 amino acids. In germline, CDR1 is SGHRS, CDR2 YFSETQ. The DNA for the CDR3 is TGCGCCAGCAGCTTCCAGGGGGTATCGAACACTGAAGCTTTCTTT. Encoded protein: CASSFQGVSNTEAFF.

The chain employs TRBV28 and TRBJ1-1; possible D gene TRBD1, 5 bases. Germline CDR1 and CDR2: MDHEN and SYDVKM. The CDR3 runs to 14 residues. The V end was cut by 5 bases, the J end by 4 bases, with 14 bases between. CDR3 region: CASSLPRQLTEAFF. CDR3 nucleotide sequence: TGTGCCAGCAGTCTCCCCCGACAGCTCACTGAAGCTTTCTTT.

This clonotype was counted at least ten times. This CDR3 is CASSRGQGGYGYTF. The CDR3 DNA reads as TGTGCCAGCAGCCGCGGACAGGGTGGTTATGGCTACACCTTC. The V gene is TRBV3-1, the J gene TRBJ1-2, with 8 bases fitting TRBD1. Germline CDR1 LGHDT, CDR2 YNNKEL (reference sequence). The J segment lost 5 bases and the V segment lost 4 bases, leaving 6 bases of the junction unmatched. CDR3 length: 14 residues.

This clonotype was observed once. This chain uses TRBV9 with TRBJ1-1, with D unclear. Germline V gene sequence: CDR1 SGDLS, CDR2 YYNGEE. The CDR3 consists of 14 residues. Trimming took 0 bases from V and 4 from J, leaving 10 bases between them. CDR3 coding DNA: TGTGCCAGCAGCGTAGAGCTCGTTACCACTGAAGCTTTCTTT. This translates into CASSVELVTTEAFF.